This T cell receptor (beta chain) was sequenced during a study of blood T cell repertoires in COVID-19. Across the study: The United States, Italy and Spain supplied acute and convalescent COVID-19 samples. T cells, B-cell-depleted T cells, or PBMCs supplied cDNA or gDNA.

Methods used by the authors: For nucleated cells, counts were estimated from reference gene primer amplification. Assay: immunoSEQ multiplex PCR; the TCRdb copy retains only in-frame clones and omits some. Clone size and the V and J calls come from that table; the DNA yielded D and trimming. The table lists around 150,000 clones, 80% to 90% of them singletons, with roughly 3.5% in the top ten. The V segment lost 2 bases and the J segment 3 bases; nucleotides outside the gene matches: 21. CDR3 size: 21 residues. Germline V gene data show CDR1 as MNHEY and CDR2 as SVGEGT. The J gene is TRBJ2-3, the V gene TRBV6-2 or TRBV6-3, with 9 bases aligning to TRBD2. This clonotype originated in a man aged 65 to 85 with acute or convalescent COVID-19. Material: peripheral blood. The CDR3 DNA reads TGTGCCAGCAGTTACAGCGCGACAGGGCAGCGGGGGGCCTACAGAACAGATACGCAGTATTTT. Protein sequence: CASSYSATGQRGAYRTDTQYF.